One sample yielded the 20 T cell receptor beta chains listed below, sequenced in a study of shared clonotypes between healthy human individuals. Clones were sequenced by immunoSEQ multiplex PCR, and TCRdb holds only the in-frame ones, with some missing. The table lists about a million clones, more than 75% of them singletons. Sequences were obtained from memory CD4+ T cells sorted from blood. Subset given: CD45RA-negative fraction. The receptors originated from a man between 18 and 29 years old in good health.

The chain is built from TRBV10-3 and TRBJ2-7; possible D gene TRBD1, 6 bases. The CDR3 runs 12 residues. Germline CDR1 and CDR2: ENHRY and SYGVKD. The V end was cut by 10 bases, the J end by 6 bases, with 16 bases between. CDR3 protein: CASSQGLGEQYF. The CDR3 nucleotides are TGTGCCAGCTCACAGGGTCTGGGCGAGCAGTACTTC.

In regard to this clone: In the same sample, other DNA sequences code for this CDR3. This rearrangement joins TRBV19 to TRBJ2-7; D unclear. The germline CDR1 and CDR2 sequences are LNHDA and SQIVND (reference sequence). With 4 bases removed from V and 1 base from J, the gap between germline ends came to 5 bases. This CDR3 is built from 12 residues. The CDR3 DNA reads as TGTGCCAGTAGTACCAGTTCCTACGAGCAGTACTTC. It encodes CASSTSSYEQYF.

The rearrangement joins TRBV29-1 to TRBJ2-2, with 7 bases matching TRBD2. The CDR3 totals 15 residues. V dropped 4 bases and J dropped 6; count of bases not matched to a gene: 11. The V gene's germline CDR1 is SQVTM and CDR2 ANQGSEA. CDR3: CSVVEGGPISGELFF. The CDR3 DNA is TGCAGCGTTGTTGAGGGAGGGCCGATTTCCGGGGAGCTGTTTTTT.

V is TRBV5-1 and J is TRBJ2-2, with D tentatively TRBD2 (5 bases). Germline CDR1 and CDR2: SGHRS and YFSETQ. The V and J ends lost 5 bases and 5 bases respectively, with 7 bases between them. The CDR3 length is 12 residues. For the CDR3, the DNA is TGCGCCAGCAGGACGGGGACCGGGGAGCTGTTTTTT. Protein product: CASRTGTGELFF. The complete variable domain, with remaining parts taken from reference TRBV5-1 and TRBJ2-2, reads KAGVTQTPRYLIKTRGQQVTLSCSPISGHRSVSWYQQTPGQGLQFLFEYFSETQRNKGNFPGRFSGRQFSNSRSEMNVSTLELGDSALYLCASRTGTGELFFGEGSRLTVL.

The chain is built from TRBV19 and TRBJ1-1; D unclear. Trimming removed 5 bases from V and 1 base from J, with 17 bases in between. The CDR3 consists of 16 residues. The germline CDR1 and CDR2 sequences are LNHDA and SQIVND (reference sequence). In DNA form, the CDR3 reads TGTGCCAGTAGTCCCAGAGGTGGTTTGGGGAACACTGAAGCTTTCTTT. Translating gives CASSPRGGLGNTEAFF.

The V call is TRBV6-5, the J call TRBJ2-1; 11 bases agree with TRBD2. V was pared by 5 bases and J by 7 bases, with 7 bases of the junction left unmatched. The CDR3 totals 15 residues. CDR1 MNHEY and CDR2 SVGAGI come from the germline V gene. The CDR3 protein is CASSRLGTSGNEQFF. In nucleotides, the CDR3 is TGTGCCAGCAGTCGCCTCGGGACTAGCGGAAATGAGCAGTTCTTC.

The CDR3 coding sequence is TGCGCCAGCAGCTTGGGTTTGACAGGGTCGGTAGACACTGAAGCTTTCTTT. This codes for CASSLGLTGSVDTEAFF. The rearrangement links TRBV5-1 to TRBJ1-1; 7 nucleotides align to TRBD1. The CDR3 is made up of 17 amino acids. CDR1 and CDR2 (germline): SGHRS, YFSETQ. V was pared by 0 bases and J by 3 bases, with 11 bases of the junction left unmatched.

V and J are TRBV5-1 and TRBJ2-1, with a weak D call TRBD1 (6 bases). Between the trimmed V and J ends, which lost 1 base and 4 bases, there was a span of 15 bases. The CDR3 loop spans 16 amino acids. CDR1 and CDR2 (germline): SGHRS, YFSETQ. Here the CDR3 reads CASSLKTDSEYNEQFF. The CDR3 nucleotides read TGCGCCAGCAGCTTGAAGACGGACAGCGAGTACAATGAGCAGTTCTTC.

V is TRBV14 and J is TRBJ2-1; D remains ambiguous. V was clipped by 4 bases and J by 0 bases, with 10 bases between them. There are 15 residues in the CDR3. The germline gives CDR1 SGHDN, CDR2 FVKESK. The CDR3: CASSLRYGSYNEQFF. The CDR3 DNA reads as TGTGCCAGCAGCCTTCGTTATGGCTCCTACAATGAGCAGTTCTTC.

CDR3 bases: TGTGCCAGCAGCGCCCAGCTAGGGTCGGGGGAGCAGTTCTTC. Amino acid sequence: CASSAQLGSGEQFF. V is TRBV9 and J is TRBJ2-1; tentative D call: TRBD2 (5 bases). The CDR3 runs to 14 residues. In germline, CDR1 is SGDLS, CDR2 YYNGEE. V shed 3 bases and J shed 10 bases, with 17 bases lying between them.

This clone came up a few times. The chain links TRBV9 to TRBJ2-1, with 9 bases identical to TRBD2. J was trimmed by 8 bases and V by 0 bases; bases with no gene match: 15. This CDR3 has 18 amino acids. In germline, CDR1 is SGDLS, CDR2 YYNGEE. CDR3 loop: CASSVATRREGFQYEQFF. The DNA for the CDR3 is TGTGCCAGCAGCGTAGCTACTCGGCGGGAGGGCTTCCAATATGAGCAGTTCTTC.

The chain uses TRBV5-1 and TRBJ2-1; D remains ambiguous. CDR1 and CDR2 (germline): SGHRS, YFSETQ. This CDR3 comprises 12 residues. The V end lost 3 bases, the J end lost 8 bases, and 9 bases lay between the germline ends. CDR3: CASSWKGDEQFF. The CDR3 DNA reads as TGCGCCAGCAGCTGGAAAGGAGATGAGCAGTTCTTC.

The rearrangement uses TRBV18 and TRBJ2-7; D call uncertain. The V and J ends lost 3 bases and 7 bases respectively, with 7 bases between them. This CDR3 comprises 11 residues. CDR1 KGHSH and CDR2 LQKENI come from the germline V gene. DNA of the CDR3: TGTGCCAGCTCACCTTTGGTAGAGCAGTACTTC. This encodes CASSPLVEQYF.

This sequence joins TRBV7-9 and TRBJ1-1; 8 nucleotides line up with TRBD1. There are 15 residues in the CDR3. Germline lookup yields CDR1 SEHNR and CDR2 FQNEAQ (reference sequence). With V trimmed by 5 bases and J by 3 bases, 8 bases remained unmatched. The CDR3 spells CASSPGQGVDTEAFF. As DNA, the CDR3 is TGTGCCAGCAGCCCAGGACAGGGAGTAGACACTGAAGCTTTCTTT. The variable domain in full, completed from reference TRBV7-9 and TRBJ1-1, reads DTGVSQNPRHKITKRGQNVTFRCDPISEHNRLYWYRQTLGQGPEFLTYFQNEAQLEKSRLLSDRFSAERPKGSFSTLEIQRTEQGDSAMYLCASSPGQGVDTEAFFGQGTRLTVV.

V gene TRBV10-3 combines with J gene TRBJ1-5; D is unresolved. Trimming left V 3 bases short and J 4 bases short, with 7 bases between. Germline V CDR1 and CDR2: ENHRY, SYGVKD. The CDR3 has 13 amino acids. This CDR3 is CAISDQINQPQHF. The CDR3 bases are TGTGCCATCAGTGATCAGATAAATCAGCCCCAGCATTTT.

This sequence joins TRBV4-3 and TRBJ2-2; no clear D gene. The germline gives CDR1 LGHNA, CDR2 YSLEER. With 0 bases removed from V and 6 bases from J, the gap between germline ends came to 8 bases. The CDR3 contains 14 residues. This chain's CDR3 is CASSQEGPPGELFF. The CDR3 region has the DNA TGCGCCAGCAGCCAAGAAGGCCCCCCCGGGGAGCTGTTTTTT.

This clone was recorded only once. The rearrangement joins TRBV7-2 to TRBJ1-1, with D tentatively TRBD1 (6 bases). The length of the CDR3 is 15 residues. V gave up 0 bases and J gave up 10 bases, with 18 bases separating them. Germline V gene lookup returns CDR1 SGHTA and CDR2 FQGNSA. CDR3 residues: CASSLARGAPGGAFF. DNA of the CDR3: TGTGCCAGCAGCTTAGCGAGGGGGGCTCCCGGGGGAGCTTTCTTT.

The V and J genes are TRBV7-2 and TRBJ2-3; 9 nucleotides line up with TRBD2. Germline CDR1 SGHTA, CDR2 FQGNSA. With 5 bases clipped from V and 3 bases from J, the junction kept 9 bases outside the gene matches. This CDR3 has 16 amino acids. The CDR3 loop is CASSRGGGRGTDTQYF. CDR3 coding DNA: TGTGCCAGCAGCCGTGGCGGCGGGAGGGGTACAGATACGCAGTATTTT.

V is TRBV10-3 and J is TRBJ2-3; D is undetermined. Germline CDR1 reads ENHRY; CDR2 reads SYGVKD. V was shortened by 0 bases and J by 1 base, with 8 bases between the two germline ends. The CDR3 loop spans 15 amino acids. The CDR3 DNA reads as TGTGCCATCAGTGAGTCTCTGGCTCGCACAGATACGCAGTATTTT. Residues: CAISESLARTDTQYF.

In this sample, this clone turned up once. V and J are TRBV7-2 and TRBJ2-7; 10 positions agree with TRBD2. The V and J ends lost 2 bases and 7 bases, in that order; junction bases with no gene match: 17. Germline V lookup: CDR1 SGHTA, CDR2 FQGNSA. CDR3 length equals 18 residues. The CDR3 spells CASSLRNVLAGSSGEQYF. The DNA for the CDR3 is TGTGCCAGCAGCTTACGTAATGTACTAGCGGGAAGCTCGGGGGAGCAGTACTTC.